This TCR beta chain derives from a study of blood T cell repertoires in COVID-19. CDR1 and CDR2 (germline): SNHLY, FYNNEI. There are 14 residues in the CDR3. With V trimmed by 8 bases and J by 2 bases, 6 bases remained unmatched. Generated by immunoSEQ multiplex PCR, the TCRdb table keeps only in-frame clones and is missing some. Of under 250,000 clones in the sample, 70% to 85% were seen once. The clonotype originates from a woman in her sixties or seventies who had recovered from COVID-19. Input material: PBMCs or T cells enriched from blood (not recorded which). The rearrangement uses TRBV2 and TRBJ2-3; 8 positions agree with TRBD2. DNA for the CDR3: TGTGCCAGCCTTAGCGGGGACCTCACAGATACGCAGTATTTT. The encoded protein is CASLSGDLTDTQYF.